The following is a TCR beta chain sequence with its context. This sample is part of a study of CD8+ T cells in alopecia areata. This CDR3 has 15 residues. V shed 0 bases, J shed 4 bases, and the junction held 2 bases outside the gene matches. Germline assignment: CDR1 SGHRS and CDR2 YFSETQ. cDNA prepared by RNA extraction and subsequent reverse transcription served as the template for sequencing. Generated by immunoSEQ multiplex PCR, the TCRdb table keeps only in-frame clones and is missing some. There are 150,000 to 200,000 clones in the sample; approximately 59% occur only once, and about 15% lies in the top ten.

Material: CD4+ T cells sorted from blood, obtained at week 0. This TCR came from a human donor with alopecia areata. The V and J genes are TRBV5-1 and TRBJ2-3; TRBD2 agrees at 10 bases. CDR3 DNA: TGCGCCAGCAGCTTGGACGGGACTAGCGCAGATACGCAGTATTTT. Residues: CASSLDGTSADTQYF.